A single sample is the source of the 30 T cell receptor beta chains below, sequenced in a study of a mutant IDH1 vaccine in newly diagnosed glioma. This table comes from immunoSEQ multiplex PCR, and its TCRdb copy is limited to in-frame clones, with some not included. The profile shows 60,000 to 75,000 clones, approximately 85% of them singletons. Regarding time point: baseline, week 1 (first vaccination visit). Noted treatment: pre-vaccination baseline after standard-of-care therapy. Sequencing was performed on PBMCs, taken from a glioma patient treated with radiotherapy, temozolomide or both. The receptors shown here come from a man in his forties or fifties with glioma.

This clone was counted once. This could be a read error, since a much larger clone is one nucleotide away. Other DNA sequences of this sample code for an identical CDR3. The rearrangement uses TRBV7-2 and TRBJ2-5; D remains unclear. Trimming left V 2 bases short and J 3 bases short, with 1 base between. Germline CDR1 SGHTA, CDR2 FQGNSA. CDR3 length: 11 amino acids. This CDR3 is CASSLKETQYF. CDR3 nucleotide sequence: TGTGCCAGCAGCTTAAAAGAGACCCAGTACTTC.

V gene TRBV19 combines with J gene TRBJ1-1; tentatively, D is TRBD1 (6 bases). Germline-derived CDR1 and CDR2 are LNHDA and SQIVND (reference sequence). V was shortened by 5 bases and J by 11 bases, with 12 bases between the two germline ends. CDR3 length: 11 residues. The CDR3 sequence: CASSYRVDAFF. DNA of the CDR3: TGTGCCAGTAGTTACAGGGTTGACGCTTTCTTT.

The chain has TRBV29-1 and TRBJ2-3, with D perhaps matching TRBD2 (5 bases). Germline V CDR1 and CDR2: SQVTM, ANQGSEA. The CDR3 is made up of 12 amino acids. Trimming left V 7 bases short and J 8 bases short, with 16 bases between. In DNA, the CDR3 is TGCAGCGCTTCAGTTTCAGGAGGTACGCAGTATTTT. Translation gives CSASVSGGTQYF.

This rearrangement joins TRBV2 to TRBJ1-5, with 9 nucleotides matching TRBD1. This CDR3 has 17 residues. Germline V CDR1 and CDR2: SNHLY, FYNNEI. V shed 3 bases, J shed 3 bases, and the junction held 9 bases outside the gene matches. CDR3 nucleotide sequence: TGTGCCAGCAGTGACGGGACAGGGCTGAATAACAATCAGCCCCAGCATTTT. This sequence encodes CASSDGTGLNNNQPQHF. Full variable domain (rest looked up from reference TRBV2 and TRBJ1-5): EPEVTQTPSHQVTQMGQEVILRCVPISNHLYFYWYRQILGQKVEFLVSFYNNEISEKSEIFDDQFSVERPDGSNFTLKIRSTKLEDSAMYFCASSDGTGLNNNQPQHFGDGTRLSIL.

V and J are TRBV19 and TRBJ2-1; the D gene is possibly TRBD2 (6 bases). The CDR3 is made up of 13 amino acids. Germline V gives CDR1 LNHDA, CDR2 SQIVND (reference sequence). V was pared by 10 bases and J by 7 bases, with 17 bases between. Here the CDR3 reads CATSGTSFNEQFF. CDR3 DNA: TGTGCCACCTCTGGGACTTCTTTTAATGAGCAGTTCTTC.

The gene calls are TRBV7-2 and TRBJ1-4, with D tentatively TRBD1 (5 bases). The V end lost 5 bases, the J end lost 6 bases, and 19 bases lay between the germline ends. Germline values: CDR1 SGHTA, CDR2 FQGNSA. This CDR3 comprises 16 residues. In DNA, the CDR3 is TGTGCCAGCAGCCAACGGGGCCCAAGGCTATATGAAAAACTGTTTTTT. It yields the protein CASSQRGPRLYEKLFF.

This clone has only one observation. The gene calls are TRBV6-1 and TRBJ1-2; a weak D match, TRBD1 (5 bases). V shed 3 bases and J shed 10 bases, with 18 bases lying between them. Germline assignment: CDR1 MNHNS and CDR2 SASEGT. The CDR3 consists of 14 residues. CDR3 amino acids: CASSDTLGGGSYTF. The CDR3 bases are TGTGCCAGCAGTGACACCCTGGGCGGGGGATCCTACACCTTC.

The chain uses TRBV19 and TRBJ2-1; D is possibly TRBD1 (6 bases). CDR1 LNHDA and CDR2 SQIVND come from the germline V gene (reference sequence). V lost 5 bases to trimming and J lost 3 bases, with 14 bases between them. This CDR3 spans 15 amino acids. CDR3 sequence: CASSSQGRVYNEQFF. CDR3 coding DNA: TGTGCCAGTAGTTCACAGGGTCGTGTCTACAATGAGCAGTTCTTC.

The J gene is TRBJ1-2, the V gene TRBV4-1, with D possibly being TRBD1 (5 bases). With 0 bases removed from V and 3 bases from J, the gap between germline ends came to 11 bases. The germline V gene has CDR1 MGHRA and CDR2 YSYEKL. The CDR3 is 15 residues long. CDR3 residues: CASSQETGEHYGYTF. CDR3 nucleotide sequence: TGCGCCAGCAGCCAAGAGACGGGGGAACACTATGGCTACACCTTC.

On this clone: The junction does not match germline at one end; this may be a read error. The chain carries TRBV7-7 and TRBJ2-7; no clear D gene. Looked up from germline, CDR1 is SSHAT and CDR2 is FNYEAQ (reference sequence). The CDR3 spans 13 residues. DNA for the CDR3: TGTGCTAGCAGCTCCGATTGGACGGCCGAGCAGTACTTC. Translated, it gives CASSSDWTAEQYF.

The CDR3, as DNA: TGTGCCAGCAGCTTGGGGGGGATTCGGAACACTGAAGCTTTCTTT. Protein: CASSLGGIRNTEAFF. V usage is TRBV5-4 and J usage is TRBJ1-1; D possibly corresponds to TRBD1 (5 bases). The germline CDR1 and CDR2 sequences are SGHNT and YYREEE (reference sequence). The CDR3 covers 15 residues. V was trimmed by 0 bases and J by 1 base, leaving 10 bases between them.

This clone was seen a few times. The DNA of the CDR3 is TGTGCCAGCAGCTTAAGCAGGGGGGTGCATGGCTACACCTTC. It specifies CASSLSRGVHGYTF. The chain couples TRBV7-9 to TRBJ1-2, with TRBD1 matching 7 bases. In germline, CDR1 is SEHNR, CDR2 FQNEAQ (reference sequence). The trim removed 2 bases at V and 6 bases at J, leaving 6 bases unmatched. The CDR3 extends over 14 amino acids.

This rearrangement joins TRBV11-2 to TRBJ2-2; D is unresolved. The CDR3 contains 17 residues. Trimming removed 3 bases from V and 4 bases from J, with 18 bases in between. Germline CDR1 and CDR2: SGHAT and FQNNGV. CDR3 residues: CASSLYSGQAATGELFF. The CDR3 DNA follows: TGTGCCAGCAGCTTGTATTCGGGTCAGGCGGCCACCGGGGAGCTGTTTTTT.

This clone was detected a few times. The chain combines TRBV6-1 with TRBJ2-5, with D possibly TRBD2 on 6 matching bases. Trimming stripped 10 bases from V and 13 bases from J, with 28 bases between. The CDR3 runs 14 residues. Germline CDR1 is MNHNS and CDR2 is SASEGT. The CDR3 DNA sequence: TGTGCCATCCTAGGTGGTGGGGGGTCGGCGCCCTCGTACTTC. As protein: CAILGGGGSAPSYF.

The gene calls are TRBV2 and TRBJ1-1; the D gene is possibly TRBD1 (5 bases). The CDR3 is 11 residues long. V was trimmed by 3 bases and J by 12 bases, leaving 11 bases between them. Germline-derived CDR1 and CDR2 are SNHLY and FYNNEI. CDR3: CASSEEGRPFF. CDR3 DNA: TGTGCCAGCAGTGAGGAGGGGCGTCCTTTCTTT.

The chain carries TRBV7-8 and TRBJ1-1; D may be TRBD1 (6 bases). This CDR3 is built from 14 residues. The germline V gene encodes CDR1 SGHVS and CDR2 FQNEAQ. Trimming removed 8 bases at V and 5 bases at J, with 18 bases between. In DNA, the CDR3 is TGTGCCAGCGGGACGTTAAGACAGGTTACTGAAGCTTTCTTT. Amino acids: CASGTLRQVTEAFF. The full variable domain, in which reference TRBV7-8 and TRBJ1-1 provide the parts outside the CDR3, is GAGVSQSPRYKVAKRGQDVALRCDPISGHVSLFWYQQALGQGPEFLTYFQNEAQLDKSGLPSDRFFAERPEGSVSTLKIQRTQQEDSAVYLCASGTLRQVTEAFFGQGTRLTVV.

This chain links TRBV9 with TRBJ1-1, with D possibly TRBD1 on 5 matching bases. Germline CDR1 SGDLS, CDR2 YYNGEE. CDR3 length: 13 residues. Trimming left V 0 bases short and J 5 bases short, with 8 bases between. The CDR3 is CASSVGQGTEAFF. The CDR3, as DNA: TGTGCCAGCAGCGTAGGTCAGGGAACTGAAGCTTTCTTT.

This clone was picked up one time. The rearrangement joins TRBV6-5 to TRBJ1-2; a weak D match, TRBD1 (5 bases). Trimming removed 10 bases at V and 6 bases at J, with 12 bases between. The CDR3 has 11 residues. Germline CDR1 MNHEY, CDR2 SVGAGI. DNA of the CDR3: TGTGCCACACGCGGGGGTAATGGCTACACCTTC. This encodes CATRGGNGYTF.

Only a few counts were recorded for this clone. The genes are TRBV13 and TRBJ1-1; no clear D. Between the trimmed V and J ends, which lost 1 base and 1 base, there was a span of 10 bases. This CDR3 spans 15 amino acids. Germline V lookup: CDR1 PRHDT, CDR2 FYEKMQ (reference sequence). This chain's CDR3 is CASSLDPQTNTEAFF. Here the CDR3 DNA reads TGTGCCAGCAGCTTAGACCCACAGACGAACACTGAAGCTTTCTTT.

This clone was seen a few times. The chain links TRBV7-9 to TRBJ1-3; no reliable D call. The CDR3 contains 16 residues. Germline-derived CDR1 and CDR2 are SEHNR and FQNEAQ (reference sequence). V was pared by 5 bases and J by 0 bases, with 14 bases between. This CDR3 reads CASSPHRGGSGNTIYF. The DNA for the CDR3 is TGTGCCAGCAGCCCACATCGCGGTGGCTCTGGAAACACCATATATTTT. The full variable domain, completed using reference TRBV7-9 and TRBJ1-3, is DTGVSQNPRHKITKRGQNVTFRCDPISEHNRLYWYRQTLGQGPEFLTYFQNEAQLEKSRLLSDRFSAERPKGSFSTLEIQRTEQGDSAMYLCASSPHRGGSGNTIYFGEGSWLTVV.

The chain is built from TRBV4-2 and TRBJ2-1; no clear D gene. CDR3 size: 16 residues. V was clipped by 0 bases and J by 4 bases, with 13 bases between them. The V gene's germline CDR1 is LGHNA and CDR2 YNFKEQ. The CDR3 protein is CASSQDLQKVYNEQFF. The CDR3, as DNA: TGTGCCAGCAGCCAAGATTTGCAGAAGGTGTACAATGAGCAGTTCTTC.

As to this clone: At the DNA level, this CDR3 is encoded by other sequences in the same sample as well. The V call is TRBV29-1, the J call TRBJ2-7, with D unclear. The germline gives CDR1 SQVTM, CDR2 ANQGSEA. The length of the CDR3 is 11 residues. The ends were cut back, 4 bases at V and 1 base at J, with 5 bases in the middle. The CDR3 region is CSVGTSYEQYF. Here the CDR3 DNA reads TGCAGCGTTGGGACGTCCTACGAGCAGTACTTC.

This clone has only a few counts. The chain has TRBV29-1 and TRBJ1-1; 9 bases are shared with TRBD1. The V gene's germline CDR1 is SQVTM and CDR2 ANQGSEA. The CDR3 runs 12 residues. Losses at the gene ends were 7 bases for V and 3 bases for J; bases not matched to a gene: 3. The CDR3 reads CSAGQGHTEAFF. In DNA, the CDR3 is TGCAGCGCCGGACAGGGGCACACTGAAGCTTTCTTT. The whole variable domain, filled in from reference TRBV29-1 and TRBJ1-1, reads SAVISQKPSRDICQRGTSLTIQCQVDSQVTMMFWYRQQPGQSLTLIATANQGSEATYESGFVIDKFPISRPNLTFSTLTVSNMSPEDSSIYLCSAGQGHTEAFFGQGTRLTVV.

This rearrangement joins TRBV18 to TRBJ2-4, with 7 positions matching TRBD1. Per germline, CDR1 KGHSH and CDR2 LQKENI. The CDR3 extends over 15 amino acids. J gave up 2 bases and V 3 bases, and 4 bases lay outside the gene matches. CDR3 in amino acids: CASSPTGKSKNIQYF. The CDR3 nucleotides read TGTGCCAGCTCACCGACAGGGAAATCCAAAAACATTCAGTACTTC.

The chain joins TRBV4-3 to TRBJ2-1; weak D call: TRBD2 (6 bases). V was cut by 2 bases and J by 4 bases, with 12 bases left in between. The V gene's germline CDR1 is LGHNA and CDR2 YSLEER. This CDR3 has 15 residues. CDR3 in amino acids: CASSQWTTGYNEQFF. CDR3 in DNA: TGCGCCAGCAGCCAATGGACTACGGGGTACAATGAGCAGTTCTTC.

The gene calls are TRBV30 and TRBJ1-1, with D hard to call. Germline-derived CDR1 and CDR2 are GTSNPN and SVGIG (reference sequence). V lost 0 bases and J lost 0, with 11 bases in between. The CDR3 has 15 amino acids. CDR3 amino acids: CAWSVPGTMNTEAFF. The DNA for the CDR3 is TGTGCCTGGAGTGTACCGGGAACGATGAACACTGAAGCTTTCTTT.

The chain recombines TRBV6-5 with TRBJ1-2; maybe TRBD1 (5 bases). CDR1 MNHEY and CDR2 SVGAGI come from the germline V gene. The CDR3 is 14 residues long. Trimming cost V 6 bases and J 4 bases, with 15 bases left between them. In DNA form, the CDR3 reads TGTGCCAGCAGCAAAGCAGGGTTTGGCTATGGCTACACCTTC. Amino acids: CASSKAGFGYGYTF.

The chain links TRBV6-1 to TRBJ2-3; 11 bases map to TRBD1. The CDR3 loop spans 16 amino acids. Germline V gene sequence: CDR1 MNHNS, CDR2 SASEGT. V was pared by 3 bases and J by 5 bases, with 7 bases of the junction left unmatched. The chain's CDR3 is CASSEIGQGAGDTQYF. In DNA form, the CDR3 reads TGTGCCAGCAGTGAGATTGGACAGGGGGCCGGAGATACGCAGTATTTT.

In its sample, this clone was seen once. The chain combines TRBV30 with TRBJ1-2, with TRBD1 matching 9 bases. The length of the CDR3 is 18 residues. Germline V gene sequence: CDR1 GTSNPN, CDR2 SVGIG (reference sequence). The trim removed 6 bases at V and 2 bases at J, leaving 19 bases unmatched. CDR3 sequence: CACVTQGARLLGNYGYTF. Written as DNA, the CDR3 is TGTGCCTGTGTTACACAGGGGGCGAGGTTATTGGGAAACTATGGCTACACCTTC. The full variable domain, rest sourced from reference TRBV30 and TRBJ1-2, is SQTIHQWPATLVQPVGSPLSLECTVEGTSNPNLYWYRQAAGRGLQLLFYSVGIGQISSEVPQNLSASRPQDRQFILSSKKLLLSDSGFYLCACVTQGARLLGNYGYTFGSGTRLTVV.

This clone was seen a few times. This chain links TRBV9 with TRBJ2-1; D unclear. The germline V and J ends were trimmed by 0 bases and 1 base, with 2 bases remaining between them. CDR1 and CDR2 (germline): SGDLS, YYNGEE. This CDR3 spans 13 amino acids. The CDR3 sequence is CASSVASYNEQFF. In DNA, the CDR3 is TGTGCCAGCAGCGTAGCGTCCTACAATGAGCAGTTCTTC.